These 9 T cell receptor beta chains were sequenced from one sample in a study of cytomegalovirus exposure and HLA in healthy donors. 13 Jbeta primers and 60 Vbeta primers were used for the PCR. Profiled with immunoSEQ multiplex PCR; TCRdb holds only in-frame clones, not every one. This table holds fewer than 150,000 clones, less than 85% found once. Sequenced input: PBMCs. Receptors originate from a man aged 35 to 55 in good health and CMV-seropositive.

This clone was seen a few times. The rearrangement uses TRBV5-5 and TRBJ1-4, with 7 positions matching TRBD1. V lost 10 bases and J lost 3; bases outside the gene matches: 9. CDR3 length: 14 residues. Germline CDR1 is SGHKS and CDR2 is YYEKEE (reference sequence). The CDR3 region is CASKRGPANEKLFF. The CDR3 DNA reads TGTGCCTCCAAAAGGGGGCCAGCTAATGAAAAACTGTTTTTT.

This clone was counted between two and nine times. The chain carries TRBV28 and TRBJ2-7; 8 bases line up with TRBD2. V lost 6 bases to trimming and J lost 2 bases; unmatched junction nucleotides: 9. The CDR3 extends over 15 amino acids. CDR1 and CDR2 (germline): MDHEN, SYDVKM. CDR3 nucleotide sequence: TGTGCCAGCAGGGGGGGCGGGGGGATACCCTACGAGCAGTACTTC. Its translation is CASRGGGGIPYEQYF. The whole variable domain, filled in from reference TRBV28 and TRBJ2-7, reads DVKVTQSSRYLVKRTGEKVFLECVQDMDHENMFWYRQDPGLGLRLIYFSYDVKMKEKGDIPEGYSVSREKKERFSLILESASTNQTSMYLCASRGGGGIPYEQYFGPGTRLTVT.

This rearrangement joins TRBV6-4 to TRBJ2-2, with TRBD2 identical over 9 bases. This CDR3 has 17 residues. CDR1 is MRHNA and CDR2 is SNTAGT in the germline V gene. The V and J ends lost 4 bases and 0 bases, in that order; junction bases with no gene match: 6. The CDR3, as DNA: TGTGCCAGCAGTGTTTTAGCGGGGGCCCCGAACACCGGGGAGCTGTTTTTT. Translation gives CASSVLAGAPNTGELFF.

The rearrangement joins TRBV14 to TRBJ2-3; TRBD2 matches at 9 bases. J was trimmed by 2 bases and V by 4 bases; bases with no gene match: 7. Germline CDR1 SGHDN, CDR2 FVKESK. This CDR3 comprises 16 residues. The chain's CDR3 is CASSPLAGLITDTQYF. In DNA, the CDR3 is TGTGCCAGCAGCCCTCTAGCGGGGCTAATCACAGATACGCAGTATTTT.

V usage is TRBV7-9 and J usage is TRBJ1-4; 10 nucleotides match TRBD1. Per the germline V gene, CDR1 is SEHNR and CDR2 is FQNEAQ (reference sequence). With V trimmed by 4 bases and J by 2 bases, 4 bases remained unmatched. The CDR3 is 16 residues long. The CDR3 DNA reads TGTGCCAGCAGCTCGGGACAGGGGAAGACTAATGAAAAACTGTTTTTT. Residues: CASSSGQGKTNEKLFF. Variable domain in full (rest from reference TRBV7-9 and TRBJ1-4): DTGVSQNPRHKITKRGQNVTFRCDPISEHNRLYWYRQTLGQGPEFLTYFQNEAQLEKSRLLSDRFSAERPKGSFSTLEIQRTEQGDSAMYLCASSSGQGKTNEKLFFGSGTQLSVL.

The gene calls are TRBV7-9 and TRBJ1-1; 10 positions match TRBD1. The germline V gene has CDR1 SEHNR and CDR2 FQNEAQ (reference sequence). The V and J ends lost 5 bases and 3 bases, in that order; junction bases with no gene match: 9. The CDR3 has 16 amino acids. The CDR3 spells CASSADRGLGDTEAFF. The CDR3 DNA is TGTGCCAGCAGCGCCGACAGGGGGCTGGGGGACACTGAAGCTTTCTTT.

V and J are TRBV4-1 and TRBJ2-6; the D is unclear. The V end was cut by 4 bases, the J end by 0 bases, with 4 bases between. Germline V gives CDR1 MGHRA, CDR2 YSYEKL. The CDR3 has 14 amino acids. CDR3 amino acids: CASSLSSGANVLTF. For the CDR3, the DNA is TGCGCCAGCAGCCTCAGCTCTGGGGCCAACGTCCTGACTTTC.

The CDR3 region is CASSFPGQGQETQYF. The DNA for the CDR3 is TGTGCCAGCAGCTTTCCGGGACAGGGCCAAGAGACCCAGTACTTC. The V and J genes are TRBV7-8 and TRBJ2-5, with 9 bases aligning to TRBD1. There are 15 residues in the CDR3. The germline V gene encodes CDR1 SGHVS and CDR2 FQNEAQ. J gave up 1 base and V 3 bases, and 3 bases lay outside the gene matches.

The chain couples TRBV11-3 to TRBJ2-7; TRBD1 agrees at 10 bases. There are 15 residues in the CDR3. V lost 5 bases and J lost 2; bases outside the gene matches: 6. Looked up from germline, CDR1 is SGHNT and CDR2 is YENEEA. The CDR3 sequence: CASSPGTGATYEQYF. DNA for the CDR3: TGTGCCAGCAGCCCGGGGACAGGGGCTACCTACGAGCAGTACTTC. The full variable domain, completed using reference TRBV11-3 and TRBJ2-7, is EAGVVQSPRYKIIEKKQPVAFWCNPISGHNTLYWYLQNLGQGPELLIRYENEEAVDDSQLPKDRFSAERLKGVDSTLKIQPAELGDSAVYLCASSPGTGATYEQYFGPGTRLTVT.